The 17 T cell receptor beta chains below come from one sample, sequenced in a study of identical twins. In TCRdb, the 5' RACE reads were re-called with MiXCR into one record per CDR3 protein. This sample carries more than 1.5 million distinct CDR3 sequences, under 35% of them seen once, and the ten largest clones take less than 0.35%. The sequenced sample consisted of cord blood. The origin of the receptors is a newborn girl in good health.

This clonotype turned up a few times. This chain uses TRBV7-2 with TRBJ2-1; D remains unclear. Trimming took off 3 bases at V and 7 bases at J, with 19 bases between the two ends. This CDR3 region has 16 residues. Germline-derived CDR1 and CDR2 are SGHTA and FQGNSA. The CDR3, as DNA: TGTGCCAGCAGCTTTCTGGGTAGCACGGTACCGAATGAGCAGTTCTTC. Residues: CASSFLGSTVPNEQFF.

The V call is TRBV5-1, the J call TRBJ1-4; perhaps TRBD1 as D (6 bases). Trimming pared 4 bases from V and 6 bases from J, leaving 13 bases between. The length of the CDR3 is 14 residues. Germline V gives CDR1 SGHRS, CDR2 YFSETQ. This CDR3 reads CASSPPGADEKLFF. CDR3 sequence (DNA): TGCGCCAGCAGCCCCCCGGGGGCTGATGAAAAACTGTTTTTT.

CDR3 bases: TGTGCCAGCAGTCATCATAGCGGGAGCAACGCAGATACGCAGTATTTT. It translates to CASSHHSGSNADTQYF. The V and J genes are TRBV28 and TRBJ2-3; 9 bases are a match to TRBD2. Germline loops: CDR1 MDHEN, CDR2 SYDVKM. The CDR3 spans 16 residues. V lost 5 bases to trimming and J lost 4 bases; unmatched junction nucleotides: 10.

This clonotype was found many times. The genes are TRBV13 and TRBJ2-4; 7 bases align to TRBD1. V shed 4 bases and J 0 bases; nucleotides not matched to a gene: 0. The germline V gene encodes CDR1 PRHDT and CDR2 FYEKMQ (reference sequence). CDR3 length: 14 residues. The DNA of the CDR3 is TGTGCCAGCAGCTCAGGGGGAGCCAAAAACATTCAGTACTTC. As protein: CASSSGGAKNIQYF.

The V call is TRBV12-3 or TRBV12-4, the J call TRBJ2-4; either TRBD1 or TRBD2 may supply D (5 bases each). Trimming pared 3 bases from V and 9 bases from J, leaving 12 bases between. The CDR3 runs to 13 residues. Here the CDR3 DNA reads TGTGCCAGCAGTTTCGTGAGGGGTGGCATTCAGTACTTC. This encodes CASSFVRGGIQYF.

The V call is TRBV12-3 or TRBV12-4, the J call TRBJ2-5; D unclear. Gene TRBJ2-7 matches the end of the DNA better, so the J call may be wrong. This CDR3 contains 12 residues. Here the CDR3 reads CASSFSGHEQYF. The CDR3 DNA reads TGTGCCAGCAGTTTCTCGGGCCACGAGCAGTACTTC.

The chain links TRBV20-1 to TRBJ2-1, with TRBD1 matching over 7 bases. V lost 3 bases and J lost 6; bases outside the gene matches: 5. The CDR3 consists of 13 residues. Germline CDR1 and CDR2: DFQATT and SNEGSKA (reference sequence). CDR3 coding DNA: TGCAGTGCTAGGGCCGACAGGGTCAATGAGCAGTTCTTC. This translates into CSARADRVNEQFF.

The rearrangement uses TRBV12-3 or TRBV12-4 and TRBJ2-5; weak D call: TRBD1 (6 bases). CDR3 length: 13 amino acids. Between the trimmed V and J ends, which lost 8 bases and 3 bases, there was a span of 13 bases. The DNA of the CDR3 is TGTGCCAGCGAGATTCAGGGGAAAGAGACCCAGTACTTC. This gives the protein CASEIQGKETQYF.

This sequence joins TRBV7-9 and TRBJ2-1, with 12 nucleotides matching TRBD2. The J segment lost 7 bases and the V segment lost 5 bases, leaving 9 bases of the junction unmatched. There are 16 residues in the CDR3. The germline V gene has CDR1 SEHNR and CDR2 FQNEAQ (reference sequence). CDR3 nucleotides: TGTGCCAGCAGCCCCCCCCGGACTAGCGGGACTAATGAGCAGTTCTTC. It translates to CASSPPRTSGTNEQFF. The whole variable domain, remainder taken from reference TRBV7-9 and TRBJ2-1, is DTGVSQNPRHKITKRGQNVTFRCDPISEHNRLYWYRQTLGQGPEFLTYFQNEAQLEKSRLLSDRFSAERPKGSFSTLEIQRTEQGDSAMYLCASSPPRTSGTNEQFFGPGTRLTVL.

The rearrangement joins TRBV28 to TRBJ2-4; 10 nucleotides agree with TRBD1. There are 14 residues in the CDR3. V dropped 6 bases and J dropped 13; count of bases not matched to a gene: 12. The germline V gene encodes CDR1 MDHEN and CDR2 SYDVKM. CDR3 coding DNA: TGTGCCAGCAGAATCGGGACAGGGGCTAGAGAGCAGTACTTC. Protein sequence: CASRIGTGAREQYF. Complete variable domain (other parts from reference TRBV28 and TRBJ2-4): DVKVTQSSRYLVKRTGEKVFLECVQDMDHENMFWYRQDPGLGLRLIYFSYDVKMKEKGDIPEGYSVSREKKERFSLILESASTNQTSMYLCASRIGTGAREQYFGAGTRLSVL.

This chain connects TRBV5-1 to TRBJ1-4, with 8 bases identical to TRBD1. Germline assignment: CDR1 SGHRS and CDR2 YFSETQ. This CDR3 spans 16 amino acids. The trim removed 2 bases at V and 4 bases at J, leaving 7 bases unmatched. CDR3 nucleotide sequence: TGCGCCAGCAGCTTAGGCCTCGACAGGGGTAATGAAAAACTGTTTTTT. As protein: CASSLGLDRGNEKLFF.

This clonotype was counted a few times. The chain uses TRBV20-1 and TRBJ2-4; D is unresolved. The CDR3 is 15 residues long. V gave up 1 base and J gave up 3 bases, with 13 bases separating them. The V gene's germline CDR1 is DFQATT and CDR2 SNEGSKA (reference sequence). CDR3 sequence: CSARVERQSKNIQYF. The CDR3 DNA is TGCAGTGCTAGAGTGGAACGGCAGAGCAAAAACATTCAGTACTTC.

For the CDR3, the DNA is TGTGCCAGCAGTTACTCTGCGGGGCGCAGCACAGATACGCAGTATTTT. This encodes CASSYSAGRSTDTQYF. The rearrangement joins TRBV6-5 to TRBJ2-3; D is perhaps TRBD2 (6 bases). Germline V gives CDR1 MNHEY, CDR2 SVGAGI. This CDR3 is 16 amino acids long. The V end lost 0 bases, the J end lost 0 bases, and 10 bases lay between the germline ends.

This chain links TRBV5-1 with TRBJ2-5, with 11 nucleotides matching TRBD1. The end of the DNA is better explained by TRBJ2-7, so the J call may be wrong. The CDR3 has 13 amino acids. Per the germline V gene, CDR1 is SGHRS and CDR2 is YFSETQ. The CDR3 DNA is TGCGCCAGCAGCTCGGGACAGGGGGTCGAGCAGTACTTC. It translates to CASSSGQGVEQYF.

The CDR3 coding sequence is TGTGCCAGCAGTTTAATTAGCGGGAGAATCGAGGAGCTGTTTTTT. This translates into CASSLISGRIEELFF. This chain uses TRBV3-1 with TRBJ2-2, with TRBD2 matching over 9 bases. With 6 bases clipped from V and 10 bases from J, the junction kept 12 bases outside the gene matches. The CDR3 sequence is 15 residues long. CDR1 is LGHDT, CDR2 YNNKEL, per germline (reference sequence).

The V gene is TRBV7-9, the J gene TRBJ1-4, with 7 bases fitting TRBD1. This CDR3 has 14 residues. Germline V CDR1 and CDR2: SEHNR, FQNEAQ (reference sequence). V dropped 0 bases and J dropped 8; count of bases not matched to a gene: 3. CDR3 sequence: CASSLAPTGEKLFF. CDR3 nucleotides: TGTGCCAGCAGCTTAGCCCCGACAGGGGAAAAACTGTTTTTT.

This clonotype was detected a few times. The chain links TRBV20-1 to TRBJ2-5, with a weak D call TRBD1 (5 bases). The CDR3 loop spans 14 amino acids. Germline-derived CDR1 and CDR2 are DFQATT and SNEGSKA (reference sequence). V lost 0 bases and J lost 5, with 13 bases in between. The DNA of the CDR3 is TGCAGTGCTAGAGATTGGCAGGGCCGGGAGACCCAGTACTTC. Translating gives CSARDWQGRETQYF.